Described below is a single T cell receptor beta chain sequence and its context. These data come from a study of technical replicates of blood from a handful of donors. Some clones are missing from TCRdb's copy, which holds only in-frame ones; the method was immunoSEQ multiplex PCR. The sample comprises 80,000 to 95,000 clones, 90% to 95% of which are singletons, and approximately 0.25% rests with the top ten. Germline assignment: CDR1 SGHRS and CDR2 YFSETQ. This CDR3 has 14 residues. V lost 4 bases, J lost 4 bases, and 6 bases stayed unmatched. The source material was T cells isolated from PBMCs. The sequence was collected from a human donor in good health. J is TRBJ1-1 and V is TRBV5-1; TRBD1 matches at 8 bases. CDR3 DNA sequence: TGCGCCAGCAGCGAGGGACAGGTTGCCACTGAAGCTTTCTTT. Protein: CASSEGQVATEAFF.